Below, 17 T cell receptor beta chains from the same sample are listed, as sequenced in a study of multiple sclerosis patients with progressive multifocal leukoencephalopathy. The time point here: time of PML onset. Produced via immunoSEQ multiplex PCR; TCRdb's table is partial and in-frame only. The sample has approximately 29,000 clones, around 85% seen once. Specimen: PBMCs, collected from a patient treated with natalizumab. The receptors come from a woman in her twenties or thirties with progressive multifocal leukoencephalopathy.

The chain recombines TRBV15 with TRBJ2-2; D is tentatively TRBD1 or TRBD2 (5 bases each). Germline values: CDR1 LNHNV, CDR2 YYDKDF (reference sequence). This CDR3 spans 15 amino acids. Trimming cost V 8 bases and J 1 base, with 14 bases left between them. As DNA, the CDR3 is TGTGCCACCGAGCGAGGGGAGCAGAACACCGGGGAGCTGTTTTTT. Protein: CATERGEQNTGELFF.

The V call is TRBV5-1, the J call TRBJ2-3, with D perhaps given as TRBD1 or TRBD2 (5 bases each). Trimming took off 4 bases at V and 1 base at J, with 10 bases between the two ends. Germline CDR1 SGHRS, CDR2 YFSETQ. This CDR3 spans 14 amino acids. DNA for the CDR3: TGCGCCAGCAGCGGGCTGGGGGGCACAGATACGCAGTATTTT. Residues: CASSGLGGTDTQYF. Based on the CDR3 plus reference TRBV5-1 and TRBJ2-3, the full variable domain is KAGVTQTPRYLIKTRGQQVTLSCSPISGHRSVSWYQQTPGQGLQFLFEYFSETQRNKGNFPGRFSGRQFSNSRSEMNVSTLELGDSALYLCASSGLGGTDTQYFGPGTRLTVL.

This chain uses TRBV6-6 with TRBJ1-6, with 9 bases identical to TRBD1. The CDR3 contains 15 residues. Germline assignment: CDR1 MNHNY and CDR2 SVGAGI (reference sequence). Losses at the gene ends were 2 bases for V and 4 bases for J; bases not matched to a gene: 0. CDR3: CASSYGTGYNSPLHF. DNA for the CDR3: TGTGCCAGCAGTTACGGGACAGGGTATAATTCACCCCTCCACTTT.

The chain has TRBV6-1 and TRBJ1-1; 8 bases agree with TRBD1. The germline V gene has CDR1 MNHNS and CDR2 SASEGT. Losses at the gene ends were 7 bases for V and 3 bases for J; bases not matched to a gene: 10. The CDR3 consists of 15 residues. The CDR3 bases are TGTGCCAGCACCGGCAGGGGGCATAGGGACACTGAAGCTTTCTTT. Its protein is CASTGRGHRDTEAFF.

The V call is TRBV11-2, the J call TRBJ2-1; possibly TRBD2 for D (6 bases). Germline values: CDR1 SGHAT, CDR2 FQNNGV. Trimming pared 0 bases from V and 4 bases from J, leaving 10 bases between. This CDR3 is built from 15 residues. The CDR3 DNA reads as TGTGCCAGCAGCTTAGATGGGGGGAAATACAATGAGCAGTTCTTC. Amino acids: CASSLDGGKYNEQFF.

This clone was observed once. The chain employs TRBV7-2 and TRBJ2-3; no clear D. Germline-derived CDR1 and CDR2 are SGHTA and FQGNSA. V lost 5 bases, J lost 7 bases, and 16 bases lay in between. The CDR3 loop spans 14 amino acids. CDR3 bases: TGTGCCAGCAGCGACCGGGTCCCCAGGAATACGCAGTATTTT. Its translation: CASSDRVPRNTQYF.

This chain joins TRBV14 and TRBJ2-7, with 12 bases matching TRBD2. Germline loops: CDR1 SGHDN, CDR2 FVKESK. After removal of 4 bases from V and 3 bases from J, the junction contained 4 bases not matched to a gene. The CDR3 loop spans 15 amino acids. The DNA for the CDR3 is TGTGCCAGCAGCCGAGGACTAGCGGGATACTACGAGCAGTACTTC. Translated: CASSRGLAGYYEQYF.

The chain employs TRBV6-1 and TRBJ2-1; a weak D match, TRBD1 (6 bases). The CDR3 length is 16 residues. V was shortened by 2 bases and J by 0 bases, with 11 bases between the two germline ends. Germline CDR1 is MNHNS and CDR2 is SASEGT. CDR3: CASSEWQGSSYNEQFF. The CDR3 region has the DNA TGTGCCAGCAGTGAATGGCAGGGGTCCTCCTACAATGAGCAGTTCTTC.

The CDR3 loop is CAWRAQGGSNQPQHF. The CDR3, as DNA: TGTGCCTGGAGAGCACAGGGGGGGAGCAATCAGCCCCAGCATTTT. V usage is TRBV30 and J usage is TRBJ1-5, with 8 bases fitting TRBD1. The CDR3 is 15 residues long. V shed 3 bases, J shed 1 base, and the junction held 5 bases outside the gene matches. Germline loops: CDR1 GTSNPN, CDR2 SVGIG (reference sequence). Filled out from reference TRBV30 and TRBJ1-5, the complete variable domain reads SQTIHQWPATLVQPVGSPLSLECTVEGTSNPNLYWYRQAAGRGLQLLFYSVGIGQISSEVPQNLSASRPQDRQFILSSKKLLLSDSGFYLCAWRAQGGSNQPQHFGDGTRLSIL.

CDR3 sequence reads: CASSLFGAGVQETQYF. The CDR3, as DNA: TGTGCCAGCAGCTTGTTTGGAGCGGGGGTACAGGAGACCCAGTACTTC. The genes are TRBV5-8 and TRBJ2-5; 8 bases line up with TRBD2. V lost 1 base, J lost 5 bases, and 10 bases stayed unmatched. Per the germline V gene, CDR1 is SGHTS and CDR2 is YDEGEE. The CDR3 contains 16 residues.

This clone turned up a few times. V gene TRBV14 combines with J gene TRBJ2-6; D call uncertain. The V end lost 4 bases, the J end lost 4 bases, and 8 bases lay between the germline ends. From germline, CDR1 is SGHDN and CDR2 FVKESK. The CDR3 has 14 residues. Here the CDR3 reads CASSPLRGANVLTF. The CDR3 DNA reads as TGTGCCAGCAGCCCCCTCCGGGGGGCCAACGTCCTGACTTTC. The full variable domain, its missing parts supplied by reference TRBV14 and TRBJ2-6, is EAGVTQFPSHSVIEKGQTVTLRCDPISGHDNLYWYRRVMGKEIKFLLHFVKESKQDESGMPNNRFLAERTGGTYSTLKVQPAELEDSGVYFCASSPLRGANVLTFGAGSRLTVL.

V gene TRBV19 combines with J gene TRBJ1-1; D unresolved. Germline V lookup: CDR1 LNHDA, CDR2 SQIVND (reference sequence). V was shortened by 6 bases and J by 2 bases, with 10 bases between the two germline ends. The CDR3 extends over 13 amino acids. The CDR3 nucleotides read TGTGCCAGTAGCCGGCAGCGTAACACTGAAGCTTTCTTT. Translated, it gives CASSRQRNTEAFF.

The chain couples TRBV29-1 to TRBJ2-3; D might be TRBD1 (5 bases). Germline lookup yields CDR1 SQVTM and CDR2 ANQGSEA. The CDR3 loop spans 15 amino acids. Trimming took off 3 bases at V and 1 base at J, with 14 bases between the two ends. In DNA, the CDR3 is TGCAGCGTTGACGCCCAGGGTCTTCGCACAGATACGCAGTATTTT. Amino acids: CSVDAQGLRTDTQYF.

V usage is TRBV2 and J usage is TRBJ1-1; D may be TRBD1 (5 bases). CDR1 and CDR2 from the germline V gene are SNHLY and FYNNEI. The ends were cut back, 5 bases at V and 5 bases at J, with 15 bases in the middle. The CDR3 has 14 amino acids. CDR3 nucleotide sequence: TGTGCCAGCAGTTTTTCTGGGGGGATTACTGAAGCTTTCTTT. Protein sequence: CASSFSGGITEAFF. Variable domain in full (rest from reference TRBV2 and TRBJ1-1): EPEVTQTPSHQVTQMGQEVILRCVPISNHLYFYWYRQILGQKVEFLVSFYNNEISEKSEIFDDQFSVERPDGSNFTLKIRSTKLEDSAMYFCASSFSGGITEAFFGQGTRLTVV.

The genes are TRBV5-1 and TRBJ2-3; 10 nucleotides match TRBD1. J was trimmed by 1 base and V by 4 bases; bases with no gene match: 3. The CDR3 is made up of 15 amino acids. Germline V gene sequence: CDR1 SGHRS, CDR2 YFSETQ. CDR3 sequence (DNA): TGCGCCAGCAGCACCGGGACAGGGGGCACAGATACGCAGTATTTT. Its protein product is CASSTGTGGTDTQYF. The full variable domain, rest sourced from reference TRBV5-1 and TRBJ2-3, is KAGVTQTPRYLIKTRGQQVTLSCSPISGHRSVSWYQQTPGQGLQFLFEYFSETQRNKGNFPGRFSGRQFSNSRSEMNVSTLELGDSALYLCASSTGTGGTDTQYFGPGTRLTVL.

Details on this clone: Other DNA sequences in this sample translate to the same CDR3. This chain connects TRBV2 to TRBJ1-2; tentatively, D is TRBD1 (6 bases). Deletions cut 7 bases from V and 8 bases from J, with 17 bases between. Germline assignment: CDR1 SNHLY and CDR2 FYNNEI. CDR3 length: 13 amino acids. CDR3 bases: TGTGCCAGCAAAACCGGGGGCTTAGGGGGCTACACCTTC. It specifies CASKTGGLGGYTF.

The CDR3 sequence is CAGGSGGPLQHF. Here the CDR3 DNA reads TGTGCCGGCGGATCTGGGGGCCCTCTGCAGCATTTT. V usage is TRBV6-1 and J usage is TRBJ1-5, with D maybe TRBD1 (6 bases). With 11 bases removed from V and 13 bases from J, the gap between germline ends came to 21 bases. Germline V gene data show CDR1 as MNHNS and CDR2 as SASEGT. The CDR3 contains 12 residues.